The 6 T cell receptor beta chains below come from one sample, sequenced in a study of shared clonotypes between healthy human individuals. Sequenced by immunoSEQ multiplex PCR; TCRdb stores in-frame clones only, minus some. Seen here are 300,000 to 400,000 clones, about 74% observed once, and the top ten hold about a tenth. The specimen sequenced was memory CD4+ T cells sorted from blood. The sample's subset: CD45RA-negative fraction. These receptor sequences come from a man aged 25 to 45 in good health.

This clone has more than one count but fewer than ten. The V call is TRBV14, the J call TRBJ2-7; unclear D gene. This CDR3 has 12 amino acids. Germline-derived CDR1 and CDR2 are SGHDN and FVKESK. Trimming cost V 4 bases and J 0 bases, with 4 bases left between them. The CDR3, as DNA: TGTGCCAGCAGCCTAAACTCCTACGAGCAGTACTTC. Translation: CASSLNSYEQYF.

V and J are TRBV13 and TRBJ2-1; D gene uncertain. V lost 5 bases, J lost 8 bases, and 16 bases lay in between. CDR1 and CDR2 from the germline V gene are PRHDT and FYEKMQ (reference sequence). This CDR3 contains 14 residues. CDR3 nucleotide sequence: TGTGCCAGCAGCCCCGGACCGGCCTGGGATGAGCAGTTCTTC. Its protein product is CASSPGPAWDEQFF.

The chain links TRBV6-1 to TRBJ2-7; D not certain. Trimming shortened V by 0 bases and J by 3 bases, and 6 bases separated the two germline ends. Germline V gene lookup returns CDR1 MNHNS and CDR2 SASEGT. This CDR3 comprises 13 residues. The CDR3 DNA reads as TGTGCCAGCAGTGAAGCGGCAGGCTACGAGCAGTACTTC. This codes for CASSEAAGYEQYF.

V and J are TRBV28 and TRBJ1-2, with D maybe TRBD1 (6 bases). CDR1 and CDR2 from the germline V gene are MDHEN and SYDVKM. The CDR3 runs to 15 residues. V was shortened by 2 bases and J by 7 bases, with 17 bases between the two germline ends. In DNA form, the CDR3 reads TGTGCCAGCAGTTTACCAACCACAGGGTTGGTTGGCTACACCTTC. Amino acid sequence: CASSLPTTGLVGYTF.

The chain is built from TRBV5-1 and TRBJ2-1; possible D gene TRBD2, 6 bases. The germline CDR1 and CDR2 sequences are SGHRS and YFSETQ. The CDR3 runs to 14 residues. The V and J ends lost 2 bases and 9 bases respectively, with 15 bases between them. The CDR3 protein is CASSLAEGGGEQFF. CDR3 DNA: TGCGCCAGCAGCTTAGCGGAGGGTGGTGGTGAGCAGTTCTTC.

The chain carries TRBV28 and TRBJ1-2; D call uncertain. The CDR3 is 14 residues long. Per germline, CDR1 MDHEN and CDR2 SYDVKM. The V gene lost 4 bases and the J gene lost 5 bases, with 14 bases spanning the gap. The CDR3 nucleotides read TGTGCCAGCAGTTACGGGTCCCTGCTTTATGGCTACACCTTC. This encodes CASSYGSLLYGYTF.